The rows below give T cell receptor beta chains drawn from one sample of a study of cytomegalovirus exposure and HLA in healthy donors. This table comes from immunoSEQ multiplex PCR, and its TCRdb copy is limited to in-frame clones, with some not included. The data contain under 130,000 clones, about 13% of them singletons. The source material was PBMCs. The receptors derive from a man aged 35-49 years in good health and CMV-seropositive. Both conserved end residues are part of each CDR3. The D gene is left open where the match is weak. A row's size may be missing; if present it is once, few, many or a size class.

-	TRBV7-9	TRBJ1-2	-	CASSTQGEGNYGYTF	TGTGCCAGCAGCACACAGGGAGAGGGTAACTATGGCTACACCTTC
few	TRBV2	TRBJ1-1	-	CASSDMSTEAFF	TGTGCCAGCAGTGACATGAGCACTGAAGCTTTCTTT
-	TRBV7-9	TRBJ2-7	-	CASSLRGSKQYF	TGTGCCAGCAGCTTAAGGGGGAGTAAGCAGTACTTC
few	TRBV5-8	TRBJ2-2	TRBD2	CASSFLLAGVGELFF	TGTGCCAGCAGCTTTTTACTAGCGGGAGTCGGGGAGCTGTTTTTT
few	TRBV7-2	TRBJ2-3	-	CASSLGLSAADTQYF	TGTGCCAGCAGCTTAGGACTTTCCGCAGCAGATACGCAGTATTTT
few	TRBV27	TRBJ2-2	-	CASSWSGLRFNTGELFF	TGTGCCAGCAGTTGGTCAGGACTACGTTTTAACACCGGGGAGCTGTTTTTT
few	TRBV5-6	TRBJ2-4	TRBD2	CASSKQGLAGVAKNIQYF	TGTGCCAGCAGTAAACAGGGACTAGCGGGGGTAGCCAAAAACATTCAGTACTTC
-	TRBV30	TRBJ2-1	-	CAWGGRRGNEQFF	TGTGCCTGGGGGGGCCGGAGAGGCAATGAGCAGTTCTTC
few	TRBV30	TRBJ2-7	TRBD2	CASDQGAGWGYEQYF	TGTGCCTCAGATCAGGGAGCGGGGTGGGGTTACGAGCAGTACTTC
few	TRBV25-1	TRBJ1-6	-	CASSPGWNSPLHF	TGTGCCAGCAGTCCAGGTTGGAATTCACCCCTCCACTTT
once	TRBV7-6	TRBJ1-3	TRBD1	CASSPRQGYSGNTIYF	TGTGCCAGCAGCCCTAGACAGGGCTACTCTGGAAACACCATATATTTT
-	TRBV5-1	TRBJ1-2	TRBD1	CASSSQGLDYGYTF	TGCGCCAGCAGCTCACAGGGGTTGGACTATGGCTACACCTTC
few	TRBV29-1	TRBJ2-1	-	CSVLGLPNSYNEQFF	TGCAGCGTTCTGGGACTTCCTAACTCCTACAATGAGCAGTTCTTC
-	TRBV5-1	TRBJ2-1	TRBD2	CASSLTSGESDEQFF	TGCGCCAGCAGCCTGACTAGCGGGGAGTCGGATGAGCAGTTCTTC
few	TRBV11-2	TRBJ2-1	-	CASSLVWADGGAYNEQFF	TGTGCCAGCAGCTTAGTTTGGGCCGATGGGGGCGCGTACAATGAGCAGTTCTTC
few	TRBV7-3	TRBJ2-1	TRBD2	CASSPGTSGRDEQFF	TGTGCCAGCAGCCCCGGGACTAGCGGGAGAGATGAGCAGTTCTTC
few	TRBV30	TRBJ2-5	-	CAWSLGSETQYF	TGTGCCTGGAGTCTCGGGTCGGAGACCCAGTACTTC
few	TRBV5-4	TRBJ2-5	-	CASSIPRAGETQYF	TGTGCCAGCAGCATACCCAGGGCGGGGGAGACCCAGTACTTC
few	TRBV27	TRBJ1-5	TRBD1	CASRGGQVPNQPQHF	TGTGCCAGCAGGGGGGGACAGGTTCCCAATCAGCCCCAGCATTTT
-	TRBV27	TRBJ2-1	TRBD2	CASSWTSGRIYNEQFF	TGTGCCAGCAGTTGGACTAGCGGGAGAATTTACAATGAGCAGTTCTTC
-	TRBV4-1	TRBJ1-2	-	CASSQDRDYGYTF	TGCGCCAGCAGCCAAGACAGGGACTATGGCTACACCTTC
-	TRBV10-3	TRBJ1-1	-	CAISGRGVITEAFF	TGTGCCATCAGTGGACGGGGAGTAATCACTGAAGCTTTCTTT
-	TRBV19	TRBJ2-3	-	CASSMGGTGTDTQYF	TGTGCCAGTAGTATGGGCGGGACGGGCACAGATACGCAGTATTTT
-	TRBV5-5	TRBJ2-2	TRBD2	CASSHPGGFNTGELFF	TGTGCCAGCAGCCACCCGGGAGGGTTTAACACCGGGGAGCTGTTTTTT